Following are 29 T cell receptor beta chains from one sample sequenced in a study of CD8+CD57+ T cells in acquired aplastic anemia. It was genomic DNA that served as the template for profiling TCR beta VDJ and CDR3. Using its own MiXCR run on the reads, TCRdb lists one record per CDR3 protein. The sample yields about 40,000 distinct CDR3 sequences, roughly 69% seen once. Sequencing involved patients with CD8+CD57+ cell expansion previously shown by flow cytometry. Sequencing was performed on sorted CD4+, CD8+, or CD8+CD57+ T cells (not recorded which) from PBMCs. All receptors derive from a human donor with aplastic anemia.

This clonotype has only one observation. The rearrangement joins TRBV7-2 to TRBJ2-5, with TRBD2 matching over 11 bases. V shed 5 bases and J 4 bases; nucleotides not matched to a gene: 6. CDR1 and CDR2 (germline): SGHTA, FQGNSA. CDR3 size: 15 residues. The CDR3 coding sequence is TGTGCCAGCAGCGATAGCGGGAGGGCCGGAGAGACCCAGTACTTC. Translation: CASSDSGRAGETQYF.

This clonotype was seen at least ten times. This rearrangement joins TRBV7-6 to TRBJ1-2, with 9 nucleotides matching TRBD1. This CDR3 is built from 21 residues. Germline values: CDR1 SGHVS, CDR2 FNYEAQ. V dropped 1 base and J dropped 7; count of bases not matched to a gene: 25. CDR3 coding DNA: TGTGCCAGCAGCTTAGTCCCCTTACGGGCGGAAATTACCGGGACAGGGTCTGGCTACACCTTC. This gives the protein CASSLVPLRAEITGTGSGYTF. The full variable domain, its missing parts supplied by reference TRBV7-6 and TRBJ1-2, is GAGVSQSPRYKVTKRGQDVALRCDPISGHVSLYWYRQALGQGPEFLTYFNYEAQQDKSGLPNDRFSAERPEGSISTLTIQRTEQRDSAMYRCASSLVPLRAEITGTGSGYTFGSGTRLTVV.

The DNA of the CDR3 is TGTGCCAGCAGCCTCTGGACTAGCGGGGGAACAGATACGCAGTATTTT. Translating it yields CASSLWTSGGTDTQYF. The chain combines TRBV11-2 with TRBJ2-3, with TRBD2 matching over 13 bases. The CDR3 consists of 16 residues. V gave up 5 bases and J gave up 3 bases; unmatched junction bases: 5. Per the germline V gene, CDR1 is SGHAT and CDR2 is FQNNGV.

CDR3 bases: TGTGCCACCAGCTGGACAGGCGGAGAGACCCAGTACTTC. Amino acid sequence: CATSWTGGETQYF. This chain uses TRBV15 with TRBJ2-5; TRBD1 matches at 7 bases. Germline trimming cut 5 bases from V and 4 bases from J; bases unmatched to any gene: 4. The CDR3 spans 13 residues. Germline V gives CDR1 LNHNV, CDR2 YYDKDF (reference sequence).

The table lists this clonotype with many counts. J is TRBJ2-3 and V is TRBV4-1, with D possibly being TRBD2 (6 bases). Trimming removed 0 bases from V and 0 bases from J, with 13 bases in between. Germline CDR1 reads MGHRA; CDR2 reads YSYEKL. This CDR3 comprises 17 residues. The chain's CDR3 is CASSQEGGARSTDTQYF. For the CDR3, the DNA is TGCGCCAGCAGCCAAGAGGGCGGGGCCCGGAGCACAGATACGCAGTATTTT.

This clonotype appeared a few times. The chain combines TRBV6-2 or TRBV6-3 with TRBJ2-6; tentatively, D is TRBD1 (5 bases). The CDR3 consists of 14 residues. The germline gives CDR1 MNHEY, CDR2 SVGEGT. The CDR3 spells CAVGPPSGANVLTF. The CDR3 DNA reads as TGTGCGGTGGGGCCTCCCTCTGGGGCCAACGTCCTGACTTTC.

CDR3: CASSTGGAGGEQFF. Written as DNA, the CDR3 is TGTGCCAGCAGCACCGGGGGGGCCGGTGGTGAGCAGTTCTTC. V and J are TRBV7-3 and TRBJ2-7; 8 bases are a match to TRBD2. The J call may be faulty, since TRBJ2-1 better matches the DNA end. Germline CDR1 SGHTA, CDR2 FQGTGA. CDR3 size: 14 residues.

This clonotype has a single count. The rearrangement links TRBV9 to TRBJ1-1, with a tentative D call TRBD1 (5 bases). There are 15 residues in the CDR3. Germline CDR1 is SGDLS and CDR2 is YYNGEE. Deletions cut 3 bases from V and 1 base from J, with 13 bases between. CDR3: CASSAGTLGNTEAFF. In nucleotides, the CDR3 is TGTGCCAGCAGCGCCGGGACTTTAGGGAACACTGAAGCTTTCTTT.

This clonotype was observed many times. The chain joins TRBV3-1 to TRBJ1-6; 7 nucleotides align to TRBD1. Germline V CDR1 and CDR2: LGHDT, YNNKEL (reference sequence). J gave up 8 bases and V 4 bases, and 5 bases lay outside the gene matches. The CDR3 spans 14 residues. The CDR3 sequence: CASSPTGFYSPLHF. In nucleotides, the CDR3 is TGTGCCAGCAGCCCGACAGGGTTTTATTCACCCCTCCACTTT. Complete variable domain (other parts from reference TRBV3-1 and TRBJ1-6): DTAVSQTPKYLVTQMGNDKSIKCEQNLGHDTMYWYKQDSKKFLKIMFSYNNKELIINETVPNRFSPKSPDKAHLNLHINSLELGDSAVYFCASSPTGFYSPLHFGNGTRLTVT.

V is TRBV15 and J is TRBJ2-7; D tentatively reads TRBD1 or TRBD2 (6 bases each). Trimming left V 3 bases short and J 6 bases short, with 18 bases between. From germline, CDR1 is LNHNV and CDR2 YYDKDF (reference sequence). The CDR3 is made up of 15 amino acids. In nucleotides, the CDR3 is TGTGCCACCAGCAGGGTCCAATGGGGGGCTCTCGAGCAGTACTTC. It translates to CATSRVQWGALEQYF.

In DNA form, the CDR3 reads TGTGCCAGCAGCGTCGGACAGGGTAACTACGAGCAGTACTTC. Protein product: CASSVGQGNYEQYF. V gene TRBV9 combines with J gene TRBJ2-7, with 8 nucleotides matching TRBD1. The CDR3 consists of 14 residues. The ends lost 2 bases at V and 3 bases at J; junction bases unmatched: 4. The germline gives CDR1 SGDLS, CDR2 YYNGEE. Drawing the rest from reference TRBV9 and TRBJ2-7, the complete variable domain is DSGVTQTPKHLITATGQRVTLRCSPRSGDLSVYWYQQSLDQGLQFLIQYYNGEERAKGNILERFSAQQFPDLHSELNLSSLELGDSALYFCASSVGQGNYEQYFGPGTRLTVT.

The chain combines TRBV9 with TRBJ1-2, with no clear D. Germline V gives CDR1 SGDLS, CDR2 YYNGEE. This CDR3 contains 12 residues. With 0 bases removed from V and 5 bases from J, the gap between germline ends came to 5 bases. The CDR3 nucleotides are TGTGCCAGCAGCGTAGTGGAGTATGGCTACACCTTC. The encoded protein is CASSVVEYGYTF.

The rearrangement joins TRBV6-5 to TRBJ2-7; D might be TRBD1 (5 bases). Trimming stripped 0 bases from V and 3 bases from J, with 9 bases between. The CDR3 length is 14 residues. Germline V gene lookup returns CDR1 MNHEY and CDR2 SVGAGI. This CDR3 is CASSYSPGIYEQYF. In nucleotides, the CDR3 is TGTGCCAGCAGTTACTCTCCAGGGATCTACGAGCAGTACTTC.

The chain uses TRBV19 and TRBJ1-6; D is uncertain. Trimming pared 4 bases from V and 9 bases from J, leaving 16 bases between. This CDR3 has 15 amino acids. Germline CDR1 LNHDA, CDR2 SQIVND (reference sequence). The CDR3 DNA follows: TGTGCCAGTAGTACAGTGGACTCACCGATTTCACCCCTCCACTTT. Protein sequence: CASSTVDSPISPLHF.

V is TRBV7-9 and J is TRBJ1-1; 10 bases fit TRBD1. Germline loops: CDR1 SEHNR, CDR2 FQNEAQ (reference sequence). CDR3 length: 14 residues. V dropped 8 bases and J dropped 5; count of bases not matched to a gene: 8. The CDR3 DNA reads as TGTGCCAGCGGCCGACAGGGGGCGCGGACTGAAGCTTTCTTT. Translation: CASGRQGARTEAFF.

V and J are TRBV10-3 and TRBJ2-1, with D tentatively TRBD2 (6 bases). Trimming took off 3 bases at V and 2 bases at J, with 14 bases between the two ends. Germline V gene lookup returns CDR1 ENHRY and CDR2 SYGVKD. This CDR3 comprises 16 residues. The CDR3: CAISDPPASAYNEQFF. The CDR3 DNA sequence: TGTGCCATCAGTGACCCCCCGGCTAGCGCCTACAATGAGCAGTTCTTC.

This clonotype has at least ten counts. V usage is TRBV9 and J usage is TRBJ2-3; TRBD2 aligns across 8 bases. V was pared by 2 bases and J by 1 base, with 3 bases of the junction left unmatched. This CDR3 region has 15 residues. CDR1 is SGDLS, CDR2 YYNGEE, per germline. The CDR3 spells CASSVGGAGTDTQYF. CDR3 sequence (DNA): TGTGCCAGCAGCGTCGGGGGGGCCGGCACAGATACGCAGTATTTT.

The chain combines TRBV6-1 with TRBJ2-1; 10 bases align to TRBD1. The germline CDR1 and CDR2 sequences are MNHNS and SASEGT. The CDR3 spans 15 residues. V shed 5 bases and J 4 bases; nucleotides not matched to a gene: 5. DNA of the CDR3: TGTGCCAGCAGTCCGGACAGGGGGATTTACAATGAGCAGTTCTTC. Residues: CASSPDRGIYNEQFF.

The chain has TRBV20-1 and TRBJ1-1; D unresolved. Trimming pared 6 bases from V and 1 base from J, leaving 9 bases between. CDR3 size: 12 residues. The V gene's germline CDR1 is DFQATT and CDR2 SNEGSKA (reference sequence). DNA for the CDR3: TGCAGTGCGAGGAGACCGAACACTGAAGCTTTCTTT. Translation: CSARRPNTEAFF.

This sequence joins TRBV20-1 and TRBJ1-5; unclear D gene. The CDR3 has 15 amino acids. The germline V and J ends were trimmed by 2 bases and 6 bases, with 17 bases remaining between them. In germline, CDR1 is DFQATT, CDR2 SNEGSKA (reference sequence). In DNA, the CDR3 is TGCAGTGCTAGATTCCCGGGCGCTGAGAGTCAGCCCCAGCATTTT. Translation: CSARFPGAESQPQHF.

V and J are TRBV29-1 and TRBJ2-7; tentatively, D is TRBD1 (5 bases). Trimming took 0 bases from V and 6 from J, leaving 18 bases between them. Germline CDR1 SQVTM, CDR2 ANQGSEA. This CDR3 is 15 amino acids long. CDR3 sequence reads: CSVEERTGMTIEQYF. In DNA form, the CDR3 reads TGCAGCGTTGAAGAGAGAACAGGCATGACGATCGAGCAGTACTTC.

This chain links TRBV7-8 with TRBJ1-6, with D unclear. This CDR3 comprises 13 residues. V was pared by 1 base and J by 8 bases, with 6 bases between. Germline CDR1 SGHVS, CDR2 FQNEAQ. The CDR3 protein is CASSLDADSPLHF. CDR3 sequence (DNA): TGTGCCAGCAGCTTAGACGCTGATTCACCCCTCCACTTT.

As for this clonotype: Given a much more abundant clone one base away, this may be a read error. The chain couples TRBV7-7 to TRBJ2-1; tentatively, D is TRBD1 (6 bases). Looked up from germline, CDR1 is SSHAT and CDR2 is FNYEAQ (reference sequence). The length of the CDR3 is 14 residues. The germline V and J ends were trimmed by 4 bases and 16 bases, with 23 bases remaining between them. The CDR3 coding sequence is TGTGCCAGCAGCTCAAAACCTTCAGGGGCCCCCCATTTCTTC. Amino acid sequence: CASSSKPSGAPHFF.

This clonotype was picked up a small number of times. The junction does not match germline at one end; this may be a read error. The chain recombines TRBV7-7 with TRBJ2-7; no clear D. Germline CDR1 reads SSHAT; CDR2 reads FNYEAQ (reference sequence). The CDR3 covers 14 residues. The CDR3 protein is CTSRDSPGSYEQYF. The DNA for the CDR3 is TGTACCAGCAGAGATAGCCCAGGATCCTACGAGCAGTACTTC.

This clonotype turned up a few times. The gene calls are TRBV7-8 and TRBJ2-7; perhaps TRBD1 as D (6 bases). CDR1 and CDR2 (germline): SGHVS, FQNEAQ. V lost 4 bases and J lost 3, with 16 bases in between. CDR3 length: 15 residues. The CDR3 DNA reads TGTGCCAGCAGCTCCCCGGGACAAGCCATCTACGAGCAGTACTTC. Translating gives CASSSPGQAIYEQYF.

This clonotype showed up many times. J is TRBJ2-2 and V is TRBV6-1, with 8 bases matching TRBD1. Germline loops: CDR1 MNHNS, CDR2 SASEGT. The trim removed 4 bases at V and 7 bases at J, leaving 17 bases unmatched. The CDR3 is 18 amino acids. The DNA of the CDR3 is TGTGCCAGCAGTGGTGGCGTGGTAAGGACAGGGCACATCGGGGAGCTGTTTTTT. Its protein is CASSGGVVRTGHIGELFF.

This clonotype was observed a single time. CDR3 DNA: TGTGCCACCAGCAGAGAGGCGACAGACTCTGGAAACACCATATATTTT. As protein: CATSREATDSGNTIYF. V is TRBV15 and J is TRBJ1-3; D may be TRBD1 (5 bases). This CDR3 is built from 16 residues. V was clipped by 0 bases and J by 0 bases, with 9 bases between them. CDR1 is LNHNV and CDR2 is YYDKDF in the germline V gene (reference sequence).

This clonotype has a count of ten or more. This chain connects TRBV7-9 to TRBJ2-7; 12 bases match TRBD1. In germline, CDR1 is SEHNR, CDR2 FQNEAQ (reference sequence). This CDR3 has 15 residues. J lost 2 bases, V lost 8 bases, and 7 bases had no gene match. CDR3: CASLEWDRGPYEQYF. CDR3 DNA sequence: TGTGCCAGCCTAGAGTGGGACAGGGGGCCCTACGAGCAGTACTTC.

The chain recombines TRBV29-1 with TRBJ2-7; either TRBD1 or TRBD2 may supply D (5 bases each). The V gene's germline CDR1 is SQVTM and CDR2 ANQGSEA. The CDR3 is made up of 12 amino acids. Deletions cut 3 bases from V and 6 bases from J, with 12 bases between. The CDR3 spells CSVEDTRSEQYF. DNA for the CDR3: TGCAGCGTTGAGGACACTAGAAGCGAGCAGTACTTC.